The 20 T cell receptor beta chains below come from one sample, sequenced in a study of blood T cell repertoires in COVID-19. Profiled with immunoSEQ multiplex PCR; TCRdb holds only in-frame clones, not every one. The sample yields 45,000 or so clones, about 83% seen once. Specimen: peripheral blood. These receptors were taken from a man at least 80 years old in a cohort sampled during active COVID-19.

CDR3 sequence: CASSPGTSKNQYF. CDR3 in DNA: TGTGCCAGCAGCCCGGGGACTAGCAAGAACCAGTACTTC. The rearrangement joins TRBV7-2 to TRBJ2-5, with TRBD2 identical over 9 bases. The V and J ends lost 5 bases and 10 bases, in that order; junction bases with no gene match: 8. Germline CDR1 and CDR2: SGHTA and FQGNSA. The length of the CDR3 is 13 residues.

The genes are TRBV5-4 and TRBJ2-3; 7 bases match TRBD1. The CDR3 has 15 amino acids. Per the germline V gene, CDR1 is SGHNT and CDR2 is YYREEE (reference sequence). The trim removed 3 bases at V and 0 bases at J, leaving 4 bases unmatched. The CDR3 nucleotides read TGTGCCAGCAGCTCAAGGACAGGCAGCACAGATACGCAGTATTTT. Protein: CASSSRTGSTDTQYF.

V gene TRBV5-1 combines with J gene TRBJ1-2, with TRBD1 matching 7 bases. CDR1 SGHRS and CDR2 YFSETQ come from the germline V gene. With 3 bases clipped from V and 5 bases from J, the junction kept 10 bases outside the gene matches. The CDR3 sequence is 15 residues long. For the CDR3, the DNA is TGCGCCAGCAGCTCCGGGACAGCAGGCTGGTATGGCTACACCTTC. This sequence encodes CASSSGTAGWYGYTF.

This sequence joins TRBV18 and TRBJ2-2, with 7 nucleotides matching TRBD1. The CDR3 has 16 residues. V lost 4 bases and J lost 0; bases outside the gene matches: 5. CDR1 KGHSH and CDR2 LQKENI come from the germline V gene. CDR3: CASSQNQGANTGELFF. The DNA of the CDR3 is TGTGCCAGCTCACAGAACCAGGGGGCGAACACCGGGGAGCTGTTTTTT.

V is TRBV7-8 and J is TRBJ1-2; a possible D gene is TRBD1 (5 bases). Per the germline V gene, CDR1 is SGHVS and CDR2 is FQNEAQ. Trimming stripped 1 base from V and 7 bases from J, with 13 bases between. CDR3 length: 14 residues. CDR3 amino acids: CASSLDGRVGGYTF. For the CDR3, the DNA is TGTGCCAGCAGCTTAGATGGCAGGGTTGGTGGCTACACCTTC.

The chain recombines TRBV7-8 with TRBJ1-2; D gene unclear. The V end lost 2 bases, the J end lost 0 bases, and 4 bases lay between the germline ends. The CDR3 is 13 residues long. Germline loops: CDR1 SGHVS, CDR2 FQNEAQ. In DNA, the CDR3 is TGTGCCAGCAGCTTACAAACTAACTATGGCTACACCTTC. Protein sequence: CASSLQTNYGYTF.

This clone has just one count. This rearrangement joins TRBV6-5 to TRBJ2-2; D is perhaps TRBD1 (5 bases). The V gene's germline CDR1 is MNHEY and CDR2 SVGAGI. The CDR3 sequence is 14 residues long. The germline V and J ends were trimmed by 7 bases and 3 bases, with 12 bases remaining between them. The CDR3 region has the DNA TGTGCCAGCATTAGGACATTTGACACCGGGGAGCTGTTTTTT. Protein product: CASIRTFDTGELFF.

The chain has TRBV29-1 and TRBJ2-3; weak D call: TRBD2 (5 bases). From germline, CDR1 is SQVTM and CDR2 ANQGSEA. V dropped 3 bases and J dropped 4 bases, with 14 bases sitting between them. There are 14 residues in the CDR3. CDR3 in amino acids: CSVDPTRLSDTQYF. CDR3 nucleotide sequence: TGCAGCGTTGACCCCACTAGATTGTCAGATACGCAGTATTTT.

The rearrangement uses TRBV9 and TRBJ2-2; 11 bases agree with TRBD2. J gave up 1 base and V 3 bases, and 2 bases lay outside the gene matches. Germline loops: CDR1 SGDLS, CDR2 YYNGEE. The CDR3 contains 16 residues. The CDR3 loop reads CASSAGLAVNTGELFF. CDR3 coding DNA: TGTGCCAGCAGCGCGGGACTAGCGGTGAACACCGGGGAGCTGTTTTTT.

CDR3 in amino acids: CASSQGVREGGQETQYF. CDR3 DNA sequence: TGTGCCAGCAGCCAAGGGGTGCGGGAGGGGGGACAAGAGACCCAGTACTTC. V is TRBV3-1 (or the pseudogene TRBV3-2) and J is TRBJ2-5; 9 bases align to TRBD2. Germline CDR1 LGHDT, CDR2 YNNKEL (reference sequence). CDR3 length: 17 residues. With 1 base clipped from V and 2 bases from J, the junction kept 8 bases outside the gene matches.

The gene calls are TRBV7-9 and TRBJ2-7; tentatively, D is TRBD2 (5 bases). Germline assignment: CDR1 SEHNR and CDR2 FQNEAQ (reference sequence). Between the trimmed V and J ends, which lost 2 bases and 2 bases, there was a span of 19 bases. CDR3 length equals 17 residues. The CDR3 DNA reads as TGTGCCAGCAGCTTATTGGGTAGCGCATTTAACCCCTACGAGCAGTACTTC. Its protein product is CASSLLGSAFNPYEQYF.

V is TRBV30 and J is TRBJ2-2, with 12 bases matching TRBD2. V trimming: 0 bases; J trimming: 7 bases; junction bases outside the gene matches: 15. CDR3 length equals 19 residues. The germline V gene encodes CDR1 GTSNPN and CDR2 SVGIG (reference sequence). In nucleotides, the CDR3 is TGTGCCTGGAGTGTCCGGTCCGCTAGCGGGAGGGCCGAGGGCGGGGAGCTGTTTTTT. Its protein is CAWSVRSASGRAEGGELFF.

The chain couples TRBV28 to TRBJ2-7; maybe TRBD1 (6 bases). CDR1 is MDHEN and CDR2 is SYDVKM in the germline V gene. The CDR3 has 14 residues. Deletions cut 5 bases from V and 5 bases from J, with 16 bases between. The chain's CDR3 is CASSQQGRWDEQYF. The CDR3 DNA sequence: TGTGCCAGCAGTCAACAGGGTCGCTGGGACGAGCAGTACTTC.

This CDR3 is CASSPDLAGSYEQYF. CDR3 bases: TGTGCCAGCAGCCCGGATCTAGCGGGCTCCTACGAGCAGTACTTC. The chain links TRBV7-2 to TRBJ2-7, with 8 bases aligning to TRBD2. Germline V gene data show CDR1 as SGHTA and CDR2 as FQGNSA. Losses at the gene ends were 5 bases for V and 0 bases for J; bases not matched to a gene: 6. The CDR3 loop spans 15 amino acids. The full variable domain, rest sourced from reference TRBV7-2 and TRBJ2-7, is GAGVSQSPSNKVTEKGKDVELRCDPISGHTALYWYRQSLGQGLEFLIYFQGNSAPDKSGLPSDRFSAERTGGSVSTLTIQRTQQEDSAVYLCASSPDLAGSYEQYFGPGTRLTVT.

This clone has only one observation. This chain uses TRBV3-1 (or the pseudogene TRBV3-2) with TRBJ1-1; 9 bases match TRBD1. Germline-derived CDR1 and CDR2 are LGHDT and YNNKEL (reference sequence). This CDR3 is built from 12 residues. Trimming at V came to 1 base and at J to 12 bases, leaving 3 bases not matched to a gene. The CDR3 bases are TGTGCCAGCAGCCAAGCGGGACAGGGTACTTTCTTT. It is translated as CASSQAGQGTFF.

This chain joins TRBV28 and TRBJ2-7; TRBD1 agrees at 10 bases. This CDR3 contains 16 residues. Germline CDR1 reads MDHEN; CDR2 reads SYDVKM. The V segment lost 7 bases and the J segment 7 bases; nucleotides outside the gene matches: 16. DNA of the CDR3: TGTGCCAGCACCGCCCCCGGGACAGGGGCCCTGGGGGAGCAGTACTTC. Translating it yields CASTAPGTGALGEQYF. The full variable domain, its missing parts supplied by reference TRBV28 and TRBJ2-7, is DVKVTQSSRYLVKRTGEKVFLECVQDMDHENMFWYRQDPGLGLRLIYFSYDVKMKEKGDIPEGYSVSREKKERFSLILESASTNQTSMYLCASTAPGTGALGEQYFGPGTRLTVT.

The rearrangement uses TRBV20-1 and TRBJ2-1; no definite D call. Between the trimmed V and J ends, which lost 5 bases and 16 bases, there was a span of 15 bases. CDR1 is DFQATT, CDR2 SNEGSKA, per germline (reference sequence). The CDR3 is 10 residues long. The CDR3 bases are TGCAGTGCTGAGAGACTCTTCCTCTTCTTC. It translates to CSAERLFLFF.

Of note for this clone: Other DNA sequences from this sample encode an identical CDR3 as well. The V and J genes are TRBV5-4 and TRBJ2-6; 16 bases line up with TRBD2. CDR3 length: 19 residues. Trimming cost V 4 bases and J 4 bases; bases outside gene matches: 8. CDR1 is SGHNT, CDR2 YYREEE, per germline (reference sequence). CDR3 in amino acids: CASSPLGLAGGSGANVLTF. The CDR3 region has the DNA TGTGCCAGCAGCCCGCTGGGACTAGCGGGAGGGTCCGGGGCCAACGTCCTGACTTTC.

This clone appeared once. The V gene is TRBV3-1 (or the pseudogene TRBV3-2), the J gene TRBJ2-3; 14 bases fit TRBD2. V shed 11 bases, J shed 2 bases, and the junction held 6 bases outside the gene matches. Germline assignment: CDR1 LGHDT and CDR2 YNNKEL (reference sequence). The CDR3 is made up of 15 amino acids. The CDR3 coding sequence is TGTGCCCGTGGACTAGCGGGAGGCTCCACAGATACGCAGTATTTT. Encoded protein: CARGLAGGSTDTQYF.

The chain recombines TRBV2 with TRBJ1-1; D may be TRBD1 (5 bases). CDR1 and CDR2 (germline): SNHLY, FYNNEI. CDR3 size: 12 residues. V was pared by 8 bases and J by 5 bases, with 12 bases between. The CDR3 bases are TGTGCCAGCGCTCAGGGAAGGACTGAAGCTTTCTTT. As protein: CASAQGRTEAFF.